Listed below are T cell receptor beta chains from one sample, sequenced in a study of shared clonotypes between healthy human individuals. The protocol was immunoSEQ multiplex PCR, while the TCRdb copy is restricted to in-frame clones and leaves out a portion. The sample gives 2 million to 2.5 million clones, approximately 95% of which show up once; 0.1% to 0.15% is in the top ten. Sequencing used naive CD4+ T cells sorted from blood. These receptors were collected from a man younger than 30 in good health. Each CDR3 is given with its conserved first and last residue. D genes are given only for firm matches. Size is omitted from some rows. Given values are once, few, many or a class for expanded clones.

V gene,clone size,J gene,D gene,CDR3 protein,CDR3 DNA
TRBV30,NA,TRBJ2-5,TRBD2,CAWKQRGPQETQYF,TGTGCCTGGAAACAGCGGGGGCCCCAAGAGACCCAGTACTTC
TRBV30,NA,TRBJ2-5,NA,CAWNGGLETQYF,TGTGCCTGGAATGGGGGGCTGGAGACCCAGTACTTC
TRBV18,NA,TRBJ1-5,TRBD1,CASSLTGENQPQHF,TGTGCCAGCTCACTGACAGGGGAAAATCAGCCCCAGCATTTT
TRBV7-9,NA,TRBJ2-2,NA,CASSFRDGMTGELFF,TGTGCCAGCAGCTTCCGGGACGGAATGACCGGGGAGCTGTTTTTT
TRBV5-4,NA,TRBJ2-3,TRBD2,CASRWGGPGTDTQYF,TGTGCCAGCAGGTGGGGGGGACCCGGCACAGATACGCAGTATTTT
TRBV19,NA,TRBJ1-1,NA,CASSIAGLNTEAFF,TGTGCCAGTAGTATAGCCGGGTTGAACACTGAAGCTTTCTTT
TRBV2,NA,TRBJ2-5,TRBD1,CASSEEMGQRETQYF,TGTGCCAGCAGTGAAGAAATGGGACAGAGGGAGACCCAGTACTTC
TRBV19,NA,TRBJ2-2,TRBD1,CASSIEGTGTGEGTGELFF,TGTGCCAGTAGTATAGAAGGGACCGGGACAGGGGAGGGAACCGGGGAGCTGTTTTTT
TRBV6-5,NA,TRBJ2-4,NA,CASASPAKNIQYF,TGTGCCAGCGCCAGTCCAGCCAAAAACATTCAGTACTTC
TRBV5-1,NA,TRBJ2-1,NA,CASSLEGRVNEQFF,TGCGCCAGCAGCTTGGAAGGCAGGGTCAATGAGCAGTTCTTC
TRBV6-6,NA,TRBJ1-6,TRBD1,CASSYGTGQSLHF,TGTGCCAGCAGTTATGGGACAGGTCAGTCCCTCCACTTT
TRBV10-3,NA,TRBJ1-2,NA,CAISEGQNYGYTF,TGTGCCATCAGTGAGGGACAGAACTATGGCTACACCTTC
TRBV28,NA,TRBJ1-5,NA,CASSDENQPQHF,TGTGCCAGCAGTGACGAAAATCAGCCCCAGCATTTT
TRBV7-2,NA,TRBJ2-7,NA,CASSLTGTPNSYEQYF,TGTGCCAGCAGCCTAACCGGGACACCGAACTCCTACGAGCAGTACTTC
TRBV2,NA,TRBJ1-2,NA,CASSEDGAIYGYTF,TGTGCCAGCAGTGAAGATGGGGCCATATATGGCTACACCTTC
TRBV19,NA,TRBJ1-2,TRBD1,CASSTRTGSNYGYTF,TGTGCCAGTAGTACCCGGACAGGGTCTAACTATGGCTACACCTTC
TRBV18,NA,TRBJ2-5,TRBD2,CASSVLAGGPETQYF,TGTGCCAGCTCGGTTCTAGCGGGAGGCCCAGAGACCCAGTACTTC
TRBV5-6,NA,TRBJ1-6,NA,CASSLGPSSYNSPLHF,TGTGCCAGCAGCTTGGGCCCAAGCTCCTATAATTCACCCCTCCACTTT
TRBV10-3,NA,TRBJ2-3,NA,CATGPQDTQYF,TGTGCCACCGGGCCGCAGGATACGCAGTATTTT
TRBV5-1,NA,TRBJ2-1,TRBD2,CASSSLAGPPGGQFF,TGCGCCAGCAGCTCCCTAGCGGGGCCCCCAGGCGGACAGTTCTTC
TRBV2,NA,TRBJ1-5,TRBD1,CASANRGSNQPQHF,TGTGCCAGCGCTAACAGGGGGAGCAATCAGCCCCAGCATTTT
TRBV6-1,NA,TRBJ1-3,NA,CASREGHFGNTIYF,TGTGCCAGCCGGGAAGGACATTTTGGAAACACCATATATTTT
TRBV15,NA,TRBJ1-2,TRBD1,CATSRVGGQGDGYTF,TGTGCCACCAGCAGAGTAGGAGGACAGGGTGATGGCTACACCTTC
TRBV5-1,NA,TRBJ1-5,NA,CASSLDGEASNQPQHF,TGCGCCAGCAGCTTGGACGGGGAGGCGAGCAATCAGCCCCAGCATTTT
TRBV28,NA,TRBJ1-3,NA,CASTLDGSGNTIYF,TGTGCCAGCACCCTCGACGGGTCTGGAAACACCATATATTTT
TRBV5-6,NA,TRBJ1-5,NA,CASSNSGADSSFQPQHF,TGTGCCAGCAGCAACTCCGGGGCCGATTCATCCTTTCAGCCCCAGCATTTT
TRBV4-3,NA,TRBJ2-7,NA,CASSQGSYIPYEQYF,TGCGCCAGCAGCCAAGGTAGTTATATCCCCTACGAGCAGTACTTC
TRBV6-1,NA,TRBJ1-5,NA,CASSETGSNQPQHF,TGTGCCAGCAGTGAAACGGGTAGCAATCAGCCCCAGCATTTT
TRBV25-1,NA,TRBJ2-7,TRBD1,CASSDTGQGTYEQYF,TGTGCCAGCAGTGATACGGGACAGGGCACCTACGAGCAGTACTTC
TRBV2,NA,TRBJ2-5,NA,CASSGQETQYF,TGTGCCAGCAGTGGACAAGAGACCCAGTACTTC
TRBV4-1,NA,TRBJ1-4,TRBD1,CASSQGGTENEKLFF,TGCGCCAGCAGCCAAGGCGGGACAGAAAATGAAAAACTGTTTTTT
TRBV15,once,TRBJ2-3,NA,CATSTKTSGTDTQYF,TGTGCCACCAGCACGAAGACCTCAGGGACAGATACGCAGTATTTT
TRBV5-1,NA,TRBJ2-1,NA,CASSLGGDTSYNEQFF,TGCGCCAGCAGCTTGGGTGGGGACACATCCTACAATGAGCAGTTCTTC
TRBV7-9,NA,TRBJ1-6,NA,CASSLVNNSPLHF,TGTGCCAGCAGCTTAGTCAACAATTCACCCCTCCACTTT
TRBV18,once,TRBJ1-2,NA,CASSPTDHGYTF,TGTGCCAGCTCACCGACAGACCATGGCTACACCTTC
TRBV27,NA,TRBJ2-7,TRBD1,CASSLLGQGKQQYF,TGTGCCAGCAGTCTCTTAGGACAGGGCAAGCAGCAGTACTTC
TRBV7-2,NA,TRBJ2-1,NA,CASIFLANNEQFF,TGTGCCAGCATCTTCCTTGCCAACAATGAGCAGTTCTTC
TRBV6-1,NA,TRBJ1-5,NA,CASSESLGLSQPQHF,TGTGCCAGCAGTGAATCCCTGGGGCTCTCTCAGCCCCAGCATTTT
TRBV4-1,NA,TRBJ2-2,NA,CASSQFPGGALTGELFF,TGCGCCAGCAGCCAATTTCCGGGCGGGGCCCTAACCGGGGAGCTGTTTTTT
TRBV28,NA,TRBJ1-2,NA,CASSFKNYGYTF,TGTGCCAGCAGTTTTAAAAACTATGGCTACACCTTC
TRBV2,NA,TRBJ1-3,NA,CASSEGPQNTIYF,TGTGCCAGCAGTGAAGGTCCCCAAAACACCATATATTTT
TRBV6-5,NA,TRBJ2-1,TRBD2,CASRYAGASEQFF,TGTGCCAGCAGGTATGCGGGAGCAAGTGAGCAGTTCTTC
TRBV10-3,few,TRBJ2-5,NA,CAISELGLGETQYF,TGTGCCATCAGTGAGCTTGGATTAGGGGAGACCCAGTACTTC
TRBV10-2,NA,TRBJ2-1,NA,CASTGVRFNEQFF,TGCGCCAGCACCGGGGTTCGGTTCAATGAGCAGTTCTTC
TRBV4-2,NA,TRBJ1-4,NA,CASRERTGSATNEKLFF,TGTGCCAGCAGAGAAAGAACGGGTTCCGCAACTAATGAAAAACTGTTTTTT